Listed here are 7 T cell receptor beta chains from one sample, sequenced in a study of blood T cell repertoires in COVID-19. Assay: immunoSEQ multiplex PCR; the TCRdb copy retains only in-frame clones and omits some. The sample consists of 200,000 or so clones, over 75% of them appearing once. What was sequenced was PBMCs or T cells enriched from blood (not recorded which). These TCRs come from a woman in her thirties or forties with acute COVID-19.

V gene TRBV19 combines with J gene TRBJ1-4; D is undetermined. CDR1 LNHDA and CDR2 SQIVND come from the germline V gene (reference sequence). The V end was cut by 6 bases, the J end by 7 bases, with 27 bases between. The CDR3 is made up of 18 amino acids. CDR3 DNA sequence: TGTGCCAGTAGGCCCGAGGGCCAGAAGGGAGAGGTCTCTGAAAAACTGTTTTTT. Encoded protein: CASRPEGQKGEVSEKLFF.

CDR3 bases: TGTGCCAGCAGCTTAGATCGGCAGGGGGCACGTTTTGAGCAGTACTTC. Protein sequence: CASSLDRQGARFEQYF. The gene calls are TRBV11-1 and TRBJ2-7; 8 nucleotides align to TRBD1. Germline V lookup: CDR1 SGHAT, CDR2 FQDESV (reference sequence). Trimming took 1 base from V and 7 from J; bases not matched to a gene: 12. This CDR3 contains 16 residues.

The gene calls are TRBV24-1 and TRBJ2-7, with D possibly being TRBD2 (7 bases). V lost 5 bases and J 3 bases, leaving 19 bases between the germline ends. The CDR3 sequence is 16 residues long. The germline V gene has CDR1 KGHDR and CDR2 SFDVKD. The CDR3 here is CATSATGGVGHYEQYF. CDR3 sequence (DNA): TGTGCCACCAGTGCAACGGGGGGCGTTGGGCACTACGAGCAGTACTTC.

This chain links TRBV27 with TRBJ2-2, with D perhaps TRBD2 (6 bases). The V end was cut by 5 bases, the J end by 6 bases, with 13 bases between. Germline V gene sequence: CDR1 MNHEY, CDR2 SMNVEV (reference sequence). This CDR3 spans 14 amino acids. CDR3 in amino acids: CASSRGPGAGELFF. DNA of the CDR3: TGTGCCAGCAGTCGAGGGCCGGGGGCCGGGGAGCTGTTTTTT.

The genes are TRBV4-2 and TRBJ2-7; D unclear. Trimming took off 1 base at V and 1 base at J, with 2 bases between the two ends. There are 12 residues in the CDR3. Germline CDR1 and CDR2: LGHNA and YNFKEQ. CDR3 nucleotides: TGTGCCAGCAGCCAAGCGTCCTACGAGCAGTACTTC. It translates to CASSQASYEQYF.

CDR3 residues: CASSLGSEVMAEAFF. CDR3 nucleotides: TGTGCCAGCAGCTTAGGTTCAGAGGTCATGGCTGAAGCTTTCTTT. The chain joins TRBV13 to TRBJ1-1; D call uncertain. This CDR3 is built from 15 residues. V lost 0 bases and J lost 6, with 14 bases in between. Germline V lookup: CDR1 PRHDT, CDR2 FYEKMQ (reference sequence).

The rearrangement uses TRBV7-3 and TRBJ2-3, with a weak D call TRBD2 (5 bases). Germline assignment: CDR1 SGHTA and CDR2 FQGTGA. V lost 0 bases, J lost 7 bases, and 11 bases lay in between. This CDR3 comprises 14 residues. This CDR3 is CASSLTRERYTQYF. The CDR3 DNA reads TGTGCCAGCAGCTTAACCCGGGAACGTTATACGCAGTATTTT. Based on the CDR3 plus reference TRBV7-3 and TRBJ2-3, the full variable domain is GAGVSQTPSNKVTEKGKYVELRCDPISGHTALYWYRQSLGQGPEFLIYFQGTGAADDSGLPNDRFFAVRPEGSVSTLKIQRTERGDSAVYLCASSLTRERYTQYFGPGTRLTVL.